This is a list of T cell receptor beta chains from one sample in a study of blood T cell repertoires in COVID-19. The data were produced by immunoSEQ multiplex PCR, yet TCRdb's version contains in-frame clones alone and is incomplete. The sample lists roughly 400,000 clones, around 92% occurring once. The sequenced material came from PBMCs or T cells enriched from blood (not recorded which). These receptor sequences come from a woman in her 30s who had recovered from COVID-19. CDR3s include the opening cysteine and the closing phenylalanine or tryptophan. The order of the fields is CDR3 protein, CDR3 DNA, CDR3 length, D gene, V gene, J gene, clone size. D genes are given only for firm matches. Clone size appears in some rows only: once, few, many, or a class for an expanded clone.

CASRGQGKVGNQPQHF,TGTGCCAGTAGAGGACAGGGAAAAGTAGGTAATCAGCCCCAGCATTTT,16,TRBD1,TRBV19,TRBJ1-5,NA
CASRKLAGLGNEQFF,TGTGCCAGCAGAAAACTAGCGGGCTTGGGGAATGAGCAGTTCTTC,15,TRBD2,TRBV27,TRBJ2-1,NA
CAWTGQGDQPQHF,TGTGCCTGGACGGGTCAGGGGGACCAGCCCCAGCATTTT,13,TRBD1,TRBV30,TRBJ1-5,NA
CASSLETGGNSPLHF,TGTGCCAGCAGCTTAGAAACAGGGGGCAATTCACCCCTCCACTTT,15,TRBD1,TRBV7-9,TRBJ1-6,NA
CASGESYNEQFF,TGTGCCAGCGGAGAGTCCTACAATGAGCAGTTCTTC,12,NA,TRBV19,TRBJ2-1,NA
CASSYWDSEGEKLFF,TGTGCCAGCAGCTACTGGGACAGCGAGGGAGAAAAACTGTTTTTT,15,TRBD1,TRBV13,TRBJ1-4,once
CASSPLGENTEAFF,TGTGCCAGCTCACCACTTGGAGAAAACACTGAAGCTTTCTTT,14,NA,TRBV18,TRBJ1-1,NA
CASSITRDRGNEQFF,TGTGCCAGTAGTATCACTAGGGACAGGGGGAATGAGCAGTTCTTC,15,TRBD1,TRBV19,TRBJ2-1,NA
CASSLPGTGGREQYF,TGTGCCAGCAGCCTCCCGGGGACAGGGGGTCGGGAGCAGTACTTC,15,TRBD1,TRBV7-9,TRBJ2-7,NA
CASSLAGGENYGYTF,TGTGCCAGCAGCCTCGCTGGGGGGGAAAACTATGGCTACACCTTC,15,NA,TRBV3-1/TRBV3-2,TRBJ1-2,NA
CASSPRQGIYEQYF,TGTGCCAGCAGCCCCCGACAGGGAATCTACGAGCAGTACTTC,14,TRBD1,TRBV9,TRBJ2-7,NA
CASRGQALIYSNQPQHF,TGTGCCAGTAGAGGACAGGCCCTAATCTATAGCAATCAGCCCCAGCATTTT,17,TRBD1,TRBV19,TRBJ1-5,once
CASSDIGNEQFF,TGTGCCAGCAGCGACATTGGGAATGAGCAGTTCTTC,12,NA,TRBV7-3,TRBJ2-1,NA
CAWILQGARSTEAFF,TGTGCCTGGATCCTTCAGGGGGCGAGGAGCACTGAAGCTTTCTTT,15,TRBD1,TRBV30,TRBJ1-1,NA
CASSLGQGTDTQYF,TGTGCCAGCAGCTTAGGACAGGGCACAGATACGCAGTATTTT,14,NA,TRBV7-9,TRBJ2-3,NA
CASSLVSGIGTEAFF,TGCGCCAGCAGCTTGGTTTCGGGGATAGGAACTGAAGCTTTCTTT,15,NA,TRBV5-1,TRBJ1-1,NA
CASSQGDRGTGELFF,TGTGCCAGCAGCCAGGGGGACAGGGGCACCGGGGAGCTGTTTTTT,15,TRBD1,TRBV11-3,TRBJ2-2,NA
CASSPKGMNTGELFF,TGTGCCAGCAGCCCAAAGGGGATGAACACCGGGGAGCTGTTTTTT,15,NA,TRBV7-3,TRBJ2-2,once
CASSQTGKTQYF,TGTGCCAGCAGCCAGACAGGGAAGACCCAGTACTTC,12,TRBD1,TRBV6-2/TRBV6-3,TRBJ2-5,NA
CASSPGGSISYEQYF,TGTGCCAGCAGCCCGGGGGGCTCTATCTCCTACGAGCAGTACTTC,15,NA,TRBV7-9,TRBJ2-7,few
CASSPRTGGMGGYTF,TGTGCCAGCTCACCCCGGACAGGGGGCATGGGGGGCTACACCTTC,15,TRBD1,TRBV18,TRBJ1-2,NA
CASSPGALEPQHF,TGTGCCAGTAGTCCAGGGGCTTTGGAGCCCCAGCATTTT,13,NA,TRBV19,TRBJ1-5,NA
CASSLYPGSGNTIYF,TGCGCCAGCAGCTTATATCCGGGTTCTGGAAACACCATATATTTT,15,NA,TRBV5-1,TRBJ1-3,NA
CASSPRVGVYNEQFF,TGTGCCAGCAGCCCCCGGGTTGGTGTTTACAATGAGCAGTTCTTC,15,NA,TRBV7-3,TRBJ2-1,NA
CASSLFGDTYEQYF,TGTGCCAGCAGCTTGTTCGGAGATACCTACGAGCAGTACTTC,14,NA,TRBV5-6,TRBJ2-7,NA
CASYAGVATEAFF,TGTGCCAGCTACGCGGGTGTCGCCACTGAAGCTTTCTTT,13,NA,TRBV6-5,TRBJ1-1,NA
CASRPAGPSSNQPQHF,TGTGCCAGCAGGCCCGCAGGGCCGAGTAGCAATCAGCCCCAGCATTTT,16,NA,TRBV27,TRBJ1-5,NA
CAWTTGSLANTIYF,TGTGCCTGGACCACAGGTTCTCTGGCAAACACCATATATTTT,14,NA,TRBV30,TRBJ1-3,NA
CASGGNYGYTF,TGTGCCAGCGGAGGGAACTATGGCTACACCTTC,11,NA,TRBV9,TRBJ1-2,NA
CASSRGLGDTEAFF,TGTGCCAGCAGCAGGGGGTTGGGGGACACTGAAGCTTTCTTT,14,NA,TRBV7-3,TRBJ1-1,NA
CAWSVGLQGNEKLFF,TGTGCCTGGAGTGTTGGGTTACAGGGAAATGAAAAACTGTTTTTT,15,NA,TRBV30,TRBJ1-4,once